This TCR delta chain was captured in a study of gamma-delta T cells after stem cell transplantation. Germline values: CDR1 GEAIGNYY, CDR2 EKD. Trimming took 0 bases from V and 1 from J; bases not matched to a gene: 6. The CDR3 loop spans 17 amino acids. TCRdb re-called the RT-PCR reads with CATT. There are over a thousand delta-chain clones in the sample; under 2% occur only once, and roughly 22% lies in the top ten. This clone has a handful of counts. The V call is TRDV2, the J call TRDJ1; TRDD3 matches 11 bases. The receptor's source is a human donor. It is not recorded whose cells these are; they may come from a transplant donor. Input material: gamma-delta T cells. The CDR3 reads CACDTVGGGYATDKLIF. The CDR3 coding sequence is TGTGCCTGTGACACCGTAGGTGGGGGATACGCCACCGATAAACTCATCTTT.